This entry lists 30 T cell receptor beta chains sequenced from one sample in a study of T cells in Graves' hyperthyroidism and ophthalmopathy. RNA transcripts were the template for amplifying TCR beta CDR3 regions. First-round RT-PCR with HTBI primers amplified the TCR CDR3 region. MiXCR was run by TCRdb on the multiplex PCR reads, yielding one entry per CDR3 protein. The table shows more than 450,000 distinct CDR3 sequences, with around 15% occurring only once. The sample taken for sequencing was blood. The receptor source for this set is a woman in her thirties or forties with Graves' hyperthyroidism.

The V gene is TRBV4-2, the J gene TRBJ2-1, with a possible D match to TRBD2 (5 bases). The CDR3 has 17 amino acids. CDR1 is LGHNA and CDR2 is YNFKEQ in the germline V gene. V lost 0 bases, J lost 0 bases, and 12 bases lay in between. CDR3: CASSQDARGSSYNEQFF. CDR3 bases: TGTGCCAGCAGCCAAGATGCACGGGGTAGCTCCTACAATGAGCAGTTCTTC.

This clonotype has a count of ten or more. The rearrangement links TRBV3-1 to TRBJ1-2, with D possibly matching TRBD1 (5 bases). CDR1 and CDR2 (germline): LGHDT, YNNKEL (reference sequence). The CDR3 covers 14 residues. V was cut by 0 bases and J by 4 bases, with 9 bases left in between. CDR3 DNA sequence: TGTGCCAGCAGCCAAGACGGGGGGAGCTATGGCTACACCTTC. Translation: CASSQDGGSYGYTF. Using reference TRBV3-1 and TRBJ1-2 for the parts outside the CDR3, the full variable domain is DTAVSQTPKYLVTQMGNDKSIKCEQNLGHDTMYWYKQDSKKFLKIMFSYNNKELIINETVPNRFSPKSPDKAHLNLHINSLELGDSAVYFCASSQDGGSYGYTFGSGTRLTVV.

The chain employs TRBV24-1 and TRBJ2-1; D remains ambiguous. The CDR3 extends over 12 amino acids. Trimming removed 0 bases from V and 7 bases from J, with 3 bases in between. Germline assignment: CDR1 KGHDR and CDR2 SFDVKD. In DNA form, the CDR3 reads TGTGCCACCAGTGATTTGGTGAATGAGCAGTTCTTC. Protein: CATSDLVNEQFF.

This clonotype turned up a few times. This chain uses TRBV5-5 with TRBJ2-1; 9 nucleotides align to TRBD2. After removal of 7 bases from V and 0 bases from J, the junction contained 11 bases not matched to a gene. Germline loops: CDR1 SGHKS, CDR2 YYEKEE (reference sequence). CDR3 length equals 17 residues. The CDR3 spells CASLGTPAGGSYNEQFF. The CDR3 DNA sequence: TGTGCCAGCCTAGGGACACCAGCGGGGGGCTCCTACAATGAGCAGTTCTTC.

This clonotype was detected only a few times. The chain is built from TRBV27 and TRBJ2-6, with 8 bases fitting TRBD1. CDR1 MNHEY and CDR2 SMNVEV come from the germline V gene (reference sequence). The J segment lost 0 bases and the V segment lost 9 bases, leaving 4 bases of the junction unmatched. The CDR3 runs to 15 residues. CDR3 region: CARTDRDSGANVLTF. The DNA for the CDR3 is TGTGCCAGAACGGACAGGGACTCTGGGGCCAACGTCCTGACTTTC.

This clonotype has ten or more counts. This chain links TRBV11-2 with TRBJ2-1; D gene ambiguous. Deletions cut 3 bases from V and 4 bases from J, with 13 bases between. CDR1 SGHAT and CDR2 FQNNGV come from the germline V gene. The CDR3 runs to 15 residues. The CDR3 here is CASSFSQVTYNEQFF. CDR3 nucleotides: TGTGCCAGCAGCTTTTCGCAGGTGACATACAATGAGCAGTTCTTC. The complete variable domain, with remaining parts taken from reference TRBV11-2 and TRBJ2-1, reads EAGVAQSPRYKIIEKRQSVAFWCNPISGHATLYWYQQILGQGPKLLIQFQNNGVVDDSQLPKDRFSAERLKGVDSTLKIQPAKLEDSAVYLCASSFSQVTYNEQFFGPGTRLTVL.

This chain links TRBV4-1 with TRBJ2-1; D unresolved. CDR1 MGHRA and CDR2 YSYEKL come from the germline V gene. The V and J ends lost 3 bases and 5 bases respectively, with 14 bases between them. This CDR3 spans 15 amino acids. CDR3 coding DNA: TGCGCCAGCAGCCACCCCCTCCGCCGGGACAATGAGCAGTTCTTC. This encodes CASSHPLRRDNEQFF.

This chain joins TRBV27 and TRBJ1-2; possibly TRBD1 for D (6 bases). With 6 bases removed from V and 4 bases from J, the gap between germline ends came to 9 bases. CDR3 size: 12 residues. CDR1 and CDR2 from the germline V gene are MNHEY and SMNVEV (reference sequence). CDR3 sequence: CASRRGFYGYTF. The CDR3 region has the DNA TGTGCCAGCAGGAGGGGGTTCTATGGCTACACCTTC.

The genes are TRBV20-1 and TRBJ2-1; D ambiguous. Trimming shortened V by 6 bases and J by 0 bases, and 18 bases separated the two germline ends. Per germline, CDR1 DFQATT and CDR2 SNEGSKA (reference sequence). CDR3 size: 16 residues. The CDR3 nucleotides are TGCAGTGCGCGAGAGAGAGTACTCAGCTCCTACAATGAGCAGTTCTTC. This gives the protein CSARERVLSSYNEQFF.

This clonotype was seen only a few times. The gene calls are TRBV6-1 and TRBJ2-7, with D uncertain. Deletions cut 4 bases from V and 6 bases from J, with 10 bases between. This CDR3 contains 12 residues. CDR1 MNHNS and CDR2 SASEGT come from the germline V gene. The CDR3 DNA reads TGTGCCAGCAGTGTAATAGGGCGCGAGCAGTACTTC. Translation gives CASSVIGREQYF.

The rearrangement uses TRBV5-1 and TRBJ1-2; perhaps TRBD1 as D (5 bases). Trimming pared 0 bases from V and 5 bases from J, leaving 11 bases between. The CDR3 extends over 14 amino acids. The V gene's germline CDR1 is SGHRS and CDR2 YFSETQ. The CDR3 bases are TGCGCCAGCAGCTTGGTGGGGCCGGATTATGGCTACACCTTC. This encodes CASSLVGPDYGYTF.

The genes are TRBV2 and TRBJ2-6; tentative D call: TRBD1 (6 bases). CDR1 is SNHLY, CDR2 FYNNEI, per germline. Trimming removed 7 bases at V and 5 bases at J, with 21 bases between. There are 17 residues in the CDR3. CDR3 sequence reads: CASTSDSMLLRANVLTF. CDR3 coding DNA: TGTGCCAGCACATCGGACAGTATGCTCTTGAGGGCCAACGTCCTGACTTTC.

The chain combines TRBV20-1 with TRBJ1-6; no reliable D call. The CDR3 runs to 15 residues. Germline CDR1 is DFQATT and CDR2 is SNEGSKA (reference sequence). V was trimmed by 2 bases and J by 0 bases, leaving 8 bases between them. The CDR3 DNA follows: TGCAGTGCTAGATTTGAGAGCTCCTATAATTCACCCCTCCACTTT. This encodes CSARFESSYNSPLHF.

This clonotype has ten or more counts. The V gene is TRBV20-1, the J gene TRBJ1-5; no clear D. The germline V gene has CDR1 DFQATT and CDR2 SNEGSKA (reference sequence). The ends were cut back, 6 bases at V and 0 bases at J, with 12 bases in the middle. The CDR3 is made up of 14 amino acids. The DNA of the CDR3 is TGCAGTGCCCCTTCCCAGGATAGCAATCAGCCCCAGCATTTT. Encoded protein: CSAPSQDSNQPQHF.

Many counts were recorded for this clonotype. This sequence joins TRBV2 and TRBJ2-3; 9 nucleotides line up with TRBD2. The CDR3 length is 18 residues. V shed 6 bases, J shed 1 base, and the junction held 14 bases outside the gene matches. From germline, CDR1 is SNHLY and CDR2 FYNNEI. The CDR3 loop reads CASSRPAGGSGRTDTQYF. The CDR3 nucleotides are TGTGCCAGCAGCCGCCCAGCGGGAGGATCCGGGCGCACAGATACGCAGTATTTT.

There are a few counts of this clonotype. The chain has TRBV10-3 and TRBJ2-7; D unresolved. Trimming shortened V by 0 bases and J by 5 bases, and 2 bases separated the two germline ends. The germline V gene encodes CDR1 ENHRY and CDR2 SYGVKD. The CDR3 length is 11 residues. CDR3 DNA sequence: TGTGCCATCAGTGAGTCAAACGAGCAGTACTTC. Its translation: CAISESNEQYF.

In this sample, this clonotype turned up many times. The DNA for the CDR3 is TGTGCCAGCAGCTTGCGGGCGCCTAGCACTGAAGCTTTCTTT. This codes for CASSLRAPSTEAFF. This chain joins TRBV7-8 and TRBJ1-1; the D is unclear. Between the trimmed V and J ends, which lost 3 bases and 4 bases, there was a span of 12 bases. This CDR3 comprises 14 residues. Per germline, CDR1 SGHVS and CDR2 FQNEAQ.

Many counts were recorded for this clonotype. The chain is built from TRBV10-3 and TRBJ2-2; D is uncertain. The CDR3 consists of 15 residues. V was clipped by 0 bases and J by 6 bases, with 11 bases between them. The germline V gene has CDR1 ENHRY and CDR2 SYGVKD. DNA of the CDR3: TGTGCCATCAGTGAGTCGAAGGCGGACGCCGGGGAGCTGTTTTTT. Its translation is CAISESKADAGELFF.

This clonotype was observed at least ten times. The chain uses TRBV7-3 and TRBJ1-1; D perhaps matches TRBD1 (6 bases). V shed 6 bases and J shed 1 base, with 9 bases lying between them. The CDR3 spans 13 residues. Germline V gives CDR1 SGHTA, CDR2 FQGTGA. Here the CDR3 DNA reads TGTGCCAGCAGTAGGGACAAGAACACTGAAGCTTTCTTT. Protein: CASSRDKNTEAFF.

This clonotype came up many times. The chain has TRBV5-1 and TRBJ2-7, with D unclear. CDR3 size: 15 residues. With 5 bases removed from V and 4 bases from J, the gap between germline ends came to 19 bases. The germline CDR1 and CDR2 sequences are SGHRS and YFSETQ. As DNA, the CDR3 is TGCGCCAGCAGTTTCTACCCGGGTCGCATTTACGAGCAGTACTTC. Translating it yields CASSFYPGRIYEQYF.

A note on this clonotype: A much larger clone lies one base from this, so it may be a read error. The V and J genes are TRBV7-3 and TRBJ2-2, with 7 bases aligning to TRBD2. The CDR3 loop spans 15 amino acids. Germline assignment: CDR1 SGHTA and CDR2 FQGTGA. CDR3 coding DNA: TGTGTCAGCAGCCGACTAGCTGAGAACACCGGGGAGCTGTTTTTT. Amino acid sequence: CVSSRLAENTGELFF.

This clonotype was picked up many times. The chain recombines TRBV20-1 with TRBJ1-4; a possible D gene is TRBD1 (5 bases). This CDR3 has 16 amino acids. Trimming pared 0 bases from V and 4 bases from J, leaving 15 bases between. Looked up from germline, CDR1 is DFQATT and CDR2 is SNEGSKA (reference sequence). CDR3 amino acids: CSARDLPGRRNEKLFF. The CDR3 bases are TGCAGTGCTAGAGATCTGCCGGGACGGCGTAATGAAAAACTGTTTTTT.

This clonotype was counted a few times. This chain joins TRBV20-1 and TRBJ1-6; D is perhaps TRBD1 (5 bases). Trimming took off 0 bases at V and 11 bases at J, with 17 bases between the two ends. Germline CDR1 and CDR2: DFQATT and SNEGSKA (reference sequence). This CDR3 region has 15 residues. CDR3 in amino acids: CSAREMLAGRTPLHF. The CDR3 region has the DNA TGCAGTGCTAGAGAGATGCTGGCAGGGAGAACACCCCTCCACTTT.

This clonotype was counted ten times or more. The CDR3 DNA reads TGTGCCAGCAGTTTATTAAGAAGGGTCAGCAATCAGCCCCAGCATTTT. It codes for CASSLLRRVSNQPQHF. The chain joins TRBV28 to TRBJ1-5; D is undetermined. The V gene lost 1 base and the J gene lost 1 base, with 11 bases spanning the gap. The CDR3 totals 16 residues. Germline lookup yields CDR1 MDHEN and CDR2 SYDVKM.

This clonotype appeared a few times. The rearrangement uses TRBV19 and TRBJ2-2; D remains ambiguous. V was trimmed by 10 bases and J by 0 bases, leaving 12 bases between them. The CDR3 covers 14 residues. CDR1 is LNHDA and CDR2 is SQIVND in the germline V gene (reference sequence). In nucleotides, the CDR3 is TGTGCCACTAAAGGTGGGGCGAACACCGGGGAGCTGTTTTTT. Its translation: CATKGGANTGELFF.

This clonotype came up a few times. This chain joins TRBV7-9 and TRBJ2-7; D is ambiguous. Germline CDR1 SEHNR, CDR2 FQNEAQ (reference sequence). V lost 8 bases to trimming and J lost 2 bases, with 7 bases between them. This CDR3 contains 11 residues. The CDR3 region has the DNA TGTGCCAGCGGCACGGCCTACGAGCAGTACTTC. Its translation is CASGTAYEQYF.

Ten or more counts support this clonotype. The genes are TRBV11-2 and TRBJ1-5, with D perhaps matching TRBD1 (6 bases). The CDR3 loop spans 13 amino acids. The germline CDR1 and CDR2 sequences are SGHAT and FQNNGV. V was trimmed by 0 bases and J by 6 bases, leaving 6 bases between them. CDR3 sequence: CASSLETGQPQHF. CDR3 bases: TGTGCCAGCAGCTTAGAGACAGGTCAGCCCCAGCATTTT.

The rearrangement links TRBV5-6 to TRBJ2-1; D remains unclear. Germline V gives CDR1 SGHDT, CDR2 YYEEEE. Between the trimmed V and J ends, which lost 0 bases and 4 bases, there was a span of 17 bases. The CDR3 consists of 17 residues. CDR3 sequence (DNA): TGTGCCAGCAGCTTGGAAAACGGGTTGTTTGGGTACAATGAGCAGTTCTTC. Protein sequence: CASSLENGLFGYNEQFF.

This clonotype was picked up a small number of times. The chain uses TRBV9 and TRBJ2-3, with TRBD2 matching over 7 bases. CDR3 length equals 16 residues. Per the germline V gene, CDR1 is SGDLS and CDR2 is YYNGEE. With 3 bases clipped from V and 1 base from J, the junction kept 8 bases outside the gene matches. CDR3 in amino acids: CASSEPSLAGTDTQYF. The CDR3 nucleotides are TGTGCCAGCAGCGAACCTTCGCTAGCGGGCACAGATACGCAGTATTTT. Variable domain in full (rest from reference TRBV9 and TRBJ2-3): DSGVTQTPKHLITATGQRVTLRCSPRSGDLSVYWYQQSLDQGLQFLIQYYNGEERAKGNILERFSAQQFPDLHSELNLSSLELGDSALYFCASSEPSLAGTDTQYFGPGTRLTVL.

This clonotype was counted many times. This sequence joins TRBV2 and TRBJ2-3; 7 bases fit TRBD2. There are 15 residues in the CDR3. The V gene end was trimmed by 6 bases and the J gene end by 2 bases; junction bases not matched to a gene: 8. Looked up from germline, CDR1 is SNHLY and CDR2 is FYNNEI. The CDR3 loop reads CASSATSRDTDTQYF. CDR3 nucleotide sequence: TGTGCCAGCAGCGCGACTAGCAGAGACACAGATACGCAGTATTTT. Using reference TRBV2 and TRBJ2-3 for the parts outside the CDR3, the full variable domain is EPEVTQTPSHQVTQMGQEVILRCVPISNHLYFYWYRQILGQKVEFLVSFYNNEISEKSEIFDDQFSVERPDGSNFTLKIRSTKLEDSAMYFCASSATSRDTDTQYFGPGTRLTVL.